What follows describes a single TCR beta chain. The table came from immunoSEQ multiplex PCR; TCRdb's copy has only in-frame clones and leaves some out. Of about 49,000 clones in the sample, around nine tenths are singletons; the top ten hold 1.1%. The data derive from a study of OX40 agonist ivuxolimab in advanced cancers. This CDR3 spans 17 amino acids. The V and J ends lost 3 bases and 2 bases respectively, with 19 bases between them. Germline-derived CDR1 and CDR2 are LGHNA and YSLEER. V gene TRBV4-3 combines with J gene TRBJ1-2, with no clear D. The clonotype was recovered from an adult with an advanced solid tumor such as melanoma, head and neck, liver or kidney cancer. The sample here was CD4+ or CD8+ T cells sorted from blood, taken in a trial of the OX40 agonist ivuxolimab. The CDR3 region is CASSHLSQRRPNYGYTF. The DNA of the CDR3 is TGCGCCAGCAGCCACCTCTCCCAGCGCCGCCCCAACTATGGCTACACCTTC.